These 7 T cell receptor beta chains came from one sample sequenced in a study of blood T cell repertoires in COVID-19. Profiled with immunoSEQ multiplex PCR; TCRdb holds only in-frame clones, not every one. The data contain 150,000 to 200,000 clones, nearly 90% of them singletons. The sequenced sample consisted of peripheral blood. The origin of the receptors is a man in his fifties with acute or convalescent COVID-19.

This chain uses TRBV11-2 with TRBJ1-1, with 7 bases lining up with TRBD1. The V and J ends lost 5 bases and 5 bases, in that order; junction bases with no gene match: 8. CDR3 length: 14 residues. Per the germline V gene, CDR1 is SGHAT and CDR2 is FQNNGV. The CDR3 spells CASSSRGGFTEAFF. The CDR3 region has the DNA TGTGCCAGCAGCAGTAGAGGGGGCTTTACTGAAGCTTTCTTT.

This chain connects TRBV27 to TRBJ2-7; 13 bases fit TRBD2. CDR1 is MNHEY, CDR2 SMNVEV, per germline (reference sequence). J was trimmed by 1 base and V by 2 bases; bases with no gene match: 2. This CDR3 is 16 amino acids long. In nucleotides, the CDR3 is TGTGCCAGCAGTTTAATGGGACTAGCGGGGTCCTACGAGCAGTACTTC. It is translated as CASSLMGLAGSYEQYF.

This chain uses TRBV9 with TRBJ1-3, with 8 bases fitting TRBD1. The CDR3 consists of 17 residues. The V gene's germline CDR1 is SGDLS and CDR2 YYNGEE. The J segment lost 4 bases and the V segment lost 3 bases, leaving 12 bases of the junction unmatched. The CDR3 region has the DNA TGTGCCAGCAGCGCCGACCGACAGGGGAGTTACGGAAACACCATATATTTT. Translation gives CASSADRQGSYGNTIYF.

The rearrangement uses TRBV7-9 and TRBJ1-1; 7 bases line up with TRBD1. CDR1 is SEHNR and CDR2 is FQNEAQ in the germline V gene (reference sequence). The junction had 9 bases not matched to a gene; V was cut back by 5 bases and J by 3 bases. The CDR3 length is 15 residues. The chain's CDR3 is CASSITGAGDTEAFF. The DNA of the CDR3 is TGTGCCAGCAGCATCACAGGGGCCGGGGACACTGAAGCTTTCTTT.

V is TRBV19 and J is TRBJ1-2; 7 nucleotides match TRBD1. The CDR3 consists of 13 residues. From germline, CDR1 is LNHDA and CDR2 SQIVND (reference sequence). With V trimmed by 8 bases and J by 4 bases, 7 bases remained unmatched. CDR3 nucleotide sequence: TGTGCCAGTCAACAACAGGGGTTCTATGGCTACACCTTC. This encodes CASQQQGFYGYTF.

CDR3 DNA: TGCAGCTTGGGACAGGGGTTGTTAGATACGCAGTATTTT. Translation: CSLGQGLLDTQYF. V is TRBV29-1 and J is TRBJ2-3, with 10 nucleotides matching TRBD1. Trimming cost V 8 bases and J 5 bases; bases outside gene matches: 7. The CDR3 runs to 13 residues. The V gene's germline CDR1 is SQVTM and CDR2 ANQGSEA.

This chain uses TRBV11-2 with TRBJ2-7; 9 bases agree with TRBD2. The CDR3 length is 15 residues. The V gene's germline CDR1 is SGHAT and CDR2 FQNNGV. Losses at the gene ends were 0 bases for V and 6 bases for J; bases not matched to a gene: 6. DNA for the CDR3: TGTGCCAGCAGCTTAGAGGCGGGAGGGCGGTTCGAGCAGTACTTC. It specifies CASSLEAGGRFEQYF.